The 30 T cell receptor beta chains reported below all come from one sample, sequenced in a study of shared clonotypes between healthy human individuals. Libraries were prepared by immunoSEQ multiplex PCR; TCRdb keeps only in-frame clonotypes and omits some of them. The sample consists of hundreds of thousands of clones, 96% of them appearing once. Positively selected for CCR7, the CD45RO-negative cells used as naive CD8 cells excluded terminally differentiated effector memory CD45RA+ cells. The sequenced sample consisted of naive CD8+ T cells sorted from blood. The receptors were sampled from a woman aged 25 to 45 in good health.

As for this clone: Other DNA sequences in the same sample also yield this CDR3. CDR3 residues: CASSVGLAADTQYF. The CDR3 DNA follows: TGTGCCAGCAGCGTAGGACTAGCGGCAGATACGCAGTATTTT. This chain uses TRBV9 with TRBJ2-3, with 9 bases fitting TRBD2. V was clipped by 0 bases and J by 4 bases; unmatched bases: 0. CDR1 SGDLS and CDR2 YYNGEE come from the germline V gene. The CDR3 loop spans 14 amino acids.

This chain joins TRBV25-1 and TRBJ2-7, with D perhaps being TRBD1 or TRBD2 (5 bases each). V was cut by 6 bases and J by 5 bases, with 20 bases left in between. The CDR3 runs 15 residues. Germline CDR1 and CDR2: MGHDK and SYGVNS. CDR3 amino acids: CASRSGTGNFNEQYF. The CDR3 DNA reads TGTGCCAGCAGGAGTGGGACGGGGAACTTTAACGAGCAGTACTTC.

The J gene is TRBJ1-1, the V gene TRBV13; D is ambiguous. CDR3 length equals 14 residues. Germline CDR1 is PRHDT and CDR2 is FYEKMQ (reference sequence). V was cut by 0 bases and J by 8 bases, with 13 bases left in between. The CDR3: CASSLGTHLLEAFF. The DNA for the CDR3 is TGTGCCAGCAGCTTAGGGACCCACCTACTCGAAGCTTTCTTT.

The genes are TRBV10-1 and TRBJ2-7; weak D call: TRBD1 (6 bases). Germline lookup yields CDR1 WNHNN and CDR2 SYGVQD (reference sequence). There are 14 residues in the CDR3. V was pared by 6 bases and J by 4 bases, with 16 bases between. The chain's CDR3 is CASSTGTSLYEQYF. CDR3 nucleotide sequence: TGCGCCAGCAGCACCGGGACATCCTTATACGAGCAGTACTTC.

The DNA of the CDR3 is TGTGCCAGCAGCGACAGGGACTACAATGAGCAGTTCTTC. Protein product: CASSDRDYNEQFF. The chain is built from TRBV13 and TRBJ2-1, with TRBD1 matching 7 bases. CDR3 length: 13 amino acids. Germline V gives CDR1 PRHDT, CDR2 FYEKMQ (reference sequence). The trim removed 5 bases at V and 3 bases at J, leaving 1 base unmatched.

The table lists this clone with a few counts. The rearrangement joins TRBV6-5 to TRBJ2-2; D is possibly TRBD1 (5 bases). Germline V gene data show CDR1 as MNHEY and CDR2 as SVGAGI. The CDR3 is 15 amino acids. V was shortened by 2 bases and J by 3 bases, with 10 bases between the two germline ends. CDR3 in amino acids: CASSYGAIYTGELFF. CDR3 DNA: TGTGCCAGCAGTTACGGGGCGATTTACACCGGGGAGCTGTTTTTT.

Only a few counts were recorded for this clone. The chain recombines TRBV4-2 with TRBJ1-1, with unresolved D. The V end lost 0 bases, the J end lost 0 bases, and 5 bases lay between the germline ends. The CDR3 contains 14 residues. Germline CDR1 reads LGHNA; CDR2 reads YNFKEQ. The CDR3 DNA reads TGTGCCAGCAGCCAAGATATAGTGAACACTGAAGCTTTCTTT. It translates to CASSQDIVNTEAFF.

This chain connects TRBV6-1 to TRBJ1-5, with D hard to call. Looked up from germline, CDR1 is MNHNS and CDR2 is SASEGT. The ends were cut back, 3 bases at V and 6 bases at J, with 12 bases in the middle. This CDR3 has 14 residues. The CDR3 coding sequence is TGTGCCAGCAGTGACGGTCCGGCGGTTCAGCCCCAGCATTTT. Encoded protein: CASSDGPAVQPQHF.

This rearrangement joins TRBV13 to TRBJ2-7; D is ambiguous. Per germline, CDR1 PRHDT and CDR2 FYEKMQ (reference sequence). Trimming pared 3 bases from V and 7 bases from J, leaving 22 bases between. The CDR3 spans 16 residues. This CDR3 reads CASSFSASGVHVEQYF. The CDR3 region has the DNA TGTGCCAGCAGCTTTTCCGCCTCTGGGGTTCATGTTGAGCAGTACTTC.

This sequence joins TRBV9 and TRBJ2-1; 14 bases are shared with TRBD2. This CDR3 is built from 20 residues. V lost 0 bases and J lost 8; bases outside the gene matches: 16. Germline CDR1 SGDLS, CDR2 YYNGEE. The CDR3 DNA reads TGTGCCAGCAGCGTAGGGAGGGCTGCGGGGACTAGCGGGAGTACAGATGAGCAGTTCTTC. Translated, it gives CASSVGRAAGTSGSTDEQFF.

About this clone: This specimen includes other DNA sequences encoding the same CDR3. The gene calls are TRBV29-1 and TRBJ2-7; D gene unclear. Per germline, CDR1 SQVTM and CDR2 ANQGSEA. This CDR3 is 13 amino acids long. V gave up 1 base and J gave up 0 bases, with 7 bases separating them. The CDR3 is CSVEVGDSYEQYF. The CDR3 DNA sequence: TGCAGCGTTGAAGTTGGGGACTCCTACGAGCAGTACTTC.

The chain recombines TRBV19 with TRBJ2-5; 10 positions match TRBD2. CDR1 and CDR2 (germline): LNHDA, SQIVND (reference sequence). There are 15 residues in the CDR3. Germline trimming cut 3 bases from V and 2 bases from J; bases unmatched to any gene: 3. CDR3 loop: CASSILAGAQETQYF. CDR3 coding DNA: TGTGCCAGTAGTATCCTAGCGGGGGCTCAAGAGACCCAGTACTTC. The full variable domain, completed using reference TRBV19 and TRBJ2-5, is DGGITQSPKYLFRKEGQNVTLSCEQNLNHDAMYWYRQDPGQGLRLIYYSQIVNDFQKGDIAEGYSVSREKKESFPLTVTSAQKNPTAFYLCASSILAGAQETQYFGPGTRLLVL.

The chain is built from TRBV27 and TRBJ2-5; maybe TRBD2 (5 bases). Germline V gene lookup returns CDR1 MNHEY and CDR2 SMNVEV (reference sequence). The CDR3 totals 14 residues. The ends were cut back, 2 bases at V and 5 bases at J, with 12 bases in the middle. CDR3: CASSLGGGSETQYF. The DNA of the CDR3 is TGTGCCAGCAGTTTAGGCGGAGGTAGCGAGACCCAGTACTTC.

The rearrangement uses TRBV11-2 and TRBJ2-5; TRBD1 might be the D (6 bases). The end of the DNA aligns better with TRBJ2-7, so the J call may be wrong. Germline CDR1 reads SGHAT; CDR2 reads FQNNGV. The length of the CDR3 is 12 residues. The CDR3 protein is CASMGASYEQYF. CDR3 sequence (DNA): TGTGCCAGCATGGGGGCTAGTTACGAGCAGTACTTC.

This clone was observed once. The V gene is TRBV7-6, the J gene TRBJ2-7; no firm D call. V was pared by 0 bases and J by 2 bases, with 11 bases between. This CDR3 is 15 amino acids long. In germline, CDR1 is SGHVS, CDR2 FNYEAQ. CDR3 nucleotides: TGTGCCAGCAGCTTAGCGCGCCAGGACCCCTACGAGCAGTACTTC. Its protein is CASSLARQDPYEQYF.

The chain joins TRBV27 to TRBJ2-1, with 14 bases aligning to TRBD2. Germline V lookup: CDR1 MNHEY, CDR2 SMNVEV (reference sequence). CDR3 length: 15 amino acids. With 5 bases clipped from V and 9 bases from J, the junction kept 6 bases outside the gene matches. CDR3: CASSTTSGRDREQFF. The CDR3 DNA reads TGTGCCAGCAGTACGACTAGCGGGAGGGATCGTGAGCAGTTCTTC.

This clone was counted once. The V gene is TRBV27, the J gene TRBJ2-1; D unclear. CDR1 MNHEY and CDR2 SMNVEV come from the germline V gene (reference sequence). The CDR3 sequence is 12 residues long. V gave up 3 bases and J gave up 9 bases, with 9 bases separating them. Here the CDR3 reads CASSLPHGEQFF. The CDR3 DNA reads TGTGCCAGCAGTTTGCCTCATGGTGAGCAGTTCTTC.

The rearrangement joins TRBV10-1 to TRBJ2-5; D assignment may be TRBD1 or TRBD2 (5 bases each). The CDR3 sequence is 16 residues long. CDR1 and CDR2 from the germline V gene are WNHNN and SYGVQD (reference sequence). Trimming left V 4 bases short and J 3 bases short, with 18 bases between. CDR3 DNA: TGCGCCAGCAGTGGCATTACCGGGACGGAAAAAGAGACCCAGTACTTC. This encodes CASSGITGTEKETQYF.

The chain joins TRBV15 to TRBJ2-1; D is undetermined. The V and J ends lost 5 bases and 5 bases respectively, with 10 bases between them. Germline CDR1 and CDR2: LNHNV and YYDKDF (reference sequence). This CDR3 has 13 residues. This CDR3 is CATSVDRHNEQFF. CDR3 DNA sequence: TGTGCCACCAGCGTAGACCGCCACAATGAGCAGTTCTTC.

This chain links TRBV11-2 with TRBJ2-7, with 9 nucleotides matching TRBD2. The germline V gene has CDR1 SGHAT and CDR2 FQNNGV. Germline trimming cut 4 bases from V and 4 bases from J; bases unmatched to any gene: 5. The CDR3 has 14 residues. Here the CDR3 DNA reads TGTGCCAGCAGCTCGCTCACTAGCGGGTACGAGCAGTACTTC. As protein: CASSSLTSGYEQYF.

The rearrangement uses TRBV5-4 and TRBJ2-1; no definite D call. CDR3 size: 12 residues. The V gene's germline CDR1 is SGHNT and CDR2 YYREEE (reference sequence). V was shortened by 2 bases and J by 7 bases, with 7 bases between the two germline ends. CDR3 DNA: TGTGCCAGCAGCTTACGGACGAATGAGCAGTTCTTC. Amino acids: CASSLRTNEQFF.

The rearrangement links TRBV2 to TRBJ1-1; D is undetermined. Trimming left V 8 bases short and J 1 base short, with 11 bases between. CDR1 and CDR2 (germline): SNHLY, FYNNEI. This CDR3 contains 13 residues. CDR3 residues: CASHGFWNTEAFF. In nucleotides, the CDR3 is TGTGCCAGCCACGGGTTTTGGAACACTGAAGCTTTCTTT.

The J gene is TRBJ2-1, the V gene TRBV7-8, with TRBD1 as a possible D gene (5 bases). The V end lost 1 base, the J end lost 1 base, and 20 bases lay between the germline ends. CDR1 and CDR2 from the germline V gene are SGHVS and FQNEAQ. CDR3 size: 19 residues. CDR3 loop: CASSLVQRGRAGSYNEQFF. CDR3 coding DNA: TGTGCCAGCAGCTTAGTTCAAAGGGGAAGGGCTGGATCCTACAATGAGCAGTTCTTC.

This chain joins TRBV4-1 and TRBJ2-7; no reliable D call. V lost 0 bases, J lost 2 bases, and 14 bases lay in between. Germline loops: CDR1 MGHRA, CDR2 YSYEKL. The CDR3 loop spans 16 amino acids. CDR3 DNA: TGCGCCAGCAGCCAAGATCCGAACAAGATCACCTACGAGCAGTACTTC. Protein: CASSQDPNKITYEQYF.

V and J are TRBV21-1 and TRBJ2-2; the D segment call TRBD1 is taken from the table without a DNA check. TRBV21-1 is termed a pseudogene. This CDR3 spans 14 amino acids. The CDR3 region is CARTGTGDTGELFF. The CDR3 DNA is TGTGCCAGGACCGGGACAGGGGACACCGGGGAGCTGTTTTTT.

CDR3 loop: CASSTGLEETQYF. CDR3 coding DNA: TGTGCCAGCAGCACAGGACTAGAAGAGACCCAGTACTTC. This chain joins TRBV28 and TRBJ2-5; TRBD2 agrees at 7 bases. In germline, CDR1 is MDHEN, CDR2 SYDVKM. V was pared by 6 bases and J by 3 bases, with 4 bases of the junction left unmatched. This CDR3 is built from 13 residues.

DNA for the CDR3: TGTGCCAGCAGTGGACTAGCGGGCACCATCTCTGGGGCCAACGTCCTGACTTTC. This gives the protein CASSGLAGTISGANVLTF. The rearrangement uses TRBV13 and TRBJ2-6, with TRBD2 matching over 11 bases. Trimming took 6 bases from V and 0 from J; bases not matched to a gene: 7. There are 18 residues in the CDR3. Germline CDR1 reads PRHDT; CDR2 reads FYEKMQ (reference sequence). The full variable domain, its missing parts supplied by reference TRBV13 and TRBJ2-6, is AAGVIQSPRHLIKEKRETATLKCYPIPRHDTVYWYQQGPGQDPQFLISFYEKMQSDKGSIPDRFSAQQFSDYHSELNMSSLELGDSALYFCASSGLAGTISGANVLTFGAGSRLTVL.

CDR3 amino acids: CATSRDSSEQFF. The CDR3 nucleotides read TGTGCCACCAGCAGAGATTCGAGTGAGCAGTTCTTC. The chain links TRBV15 to TRBJ2-1; D remains unclear. The ends were cut back, 0 bases at V and 9 bases at J, with 6 bases in the middle. The CDR3 loop spans 12 amino acids. CDR1 is LNHNV, CDR2 YYDKDF, per germline (reference sequence). Filled out from reference TRBV15 and TRBJ2-1, the complete variable domain reads DAMVIQNPRYQVTQFGKPVTLSCSQTLNHNVMYWYQQKSSQAPKLLFHYYDKDFNNEADTPDNFQSRRPNTSFCFLDIRSPGLGDTAMYLCATSRDSSEQFFGPGTRLTVL.

This clone showed up just once. The rearrangement links TRBV5-8 to TRBJ1-1; 7 bases agree with TRBD1. The CDR3 contains 15 residues. With 2 bases clipped from V and 4 bases from J, the junction kept 8 bases outside the gene matches. Germline values: CDR1 SGHTS, CDR2 YDEGEE. CDR3 loop: CASSFGPGGGTEAFF. Here the CDR3 DNA reads TGTGCCAGCAGCTTTGGGCCAGGGGGGGGCACTGAAGCTTTCTTT.

The chain is built from TRBV5-1 and TRBJ2-4, with no clear D. The germline V gene has CDR1 SGHRS and CDR2 YFSETQ. The CDR3 sequence is 15 residues long. With 0 bases removed from V and 8 bases from J, the gap between germline ends came to 15 bases. This CDR3 reads CASSLGLGIRDIQYF. As DNA, the CDR3 is TGCGCCAGCAGCTTGGGGTTGGGCATTAGGGACATTCAGTACTTC. Looking up the rest from reference TRBV5-1 and TRBJ2-4 gives the full variable domain: KAGVTQTPRYLIKTRGQQVTLSCSPISGHRSVSWYQQTPGQGLQFLFEYFSETQRNKGNFPGRFSGRQFSNSRSEMNVSTLELGDSALYLCASSLGLGIRDIQYFGAGTRLSVL.